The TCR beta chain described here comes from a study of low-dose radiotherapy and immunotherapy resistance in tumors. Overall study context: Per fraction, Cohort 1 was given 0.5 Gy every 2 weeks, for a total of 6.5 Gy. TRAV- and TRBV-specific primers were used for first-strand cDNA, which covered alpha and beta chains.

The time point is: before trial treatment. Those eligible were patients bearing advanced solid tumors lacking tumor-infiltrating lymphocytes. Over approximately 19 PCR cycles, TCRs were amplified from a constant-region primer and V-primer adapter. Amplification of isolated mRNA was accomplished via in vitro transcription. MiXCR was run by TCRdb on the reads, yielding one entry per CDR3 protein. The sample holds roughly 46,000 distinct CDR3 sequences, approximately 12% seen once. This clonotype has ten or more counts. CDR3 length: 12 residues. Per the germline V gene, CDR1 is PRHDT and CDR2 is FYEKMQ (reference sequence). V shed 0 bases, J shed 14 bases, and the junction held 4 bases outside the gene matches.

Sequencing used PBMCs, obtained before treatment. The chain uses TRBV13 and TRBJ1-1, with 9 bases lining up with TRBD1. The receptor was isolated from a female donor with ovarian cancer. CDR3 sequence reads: CASSLGDRGYFF. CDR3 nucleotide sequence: TGTGCCAGCAGCTTAGGGGACAGGGGATACTTCTTT.